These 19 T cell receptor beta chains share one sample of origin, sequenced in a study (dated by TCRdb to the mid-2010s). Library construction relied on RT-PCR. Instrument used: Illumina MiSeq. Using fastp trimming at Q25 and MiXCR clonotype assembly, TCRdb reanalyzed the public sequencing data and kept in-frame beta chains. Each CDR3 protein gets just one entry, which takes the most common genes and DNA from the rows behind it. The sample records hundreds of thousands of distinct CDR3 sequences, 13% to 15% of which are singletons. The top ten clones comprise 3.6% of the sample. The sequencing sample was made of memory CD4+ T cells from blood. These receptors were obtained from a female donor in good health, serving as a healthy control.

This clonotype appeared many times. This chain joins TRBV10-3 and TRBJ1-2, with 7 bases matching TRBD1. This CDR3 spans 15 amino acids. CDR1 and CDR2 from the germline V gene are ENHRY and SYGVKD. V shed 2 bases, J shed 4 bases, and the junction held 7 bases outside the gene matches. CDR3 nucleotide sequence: TGTGCCATCAGTGAGGGAGGGGGCCCATCCTATGGCTACACCTTC. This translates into CAISEGGGPSYGYTF.

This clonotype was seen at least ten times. The CDR3 nucleotides are TGTGCCAGCAGTCCTTCGGGGGTCAGCTATGGCTACACCTTC. Protein sequence: CASSPSGVSYGYTF. This chain links TRBV6-1 with TRBJ1-2; maybe TRBD1 (5 bases). With 5 bases removed from V and 4 bases from J, the gap between germline ends came to 14 bases. Germline-derived CDR1 and CDR2 are MNHNS and SASEGT. This CDR3 comprises 14 residues.

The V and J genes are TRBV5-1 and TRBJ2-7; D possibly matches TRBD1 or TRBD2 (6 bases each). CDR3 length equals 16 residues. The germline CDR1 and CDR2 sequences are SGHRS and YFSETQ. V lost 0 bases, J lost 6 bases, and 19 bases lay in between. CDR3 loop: CASSLEGVAGSGEQYF. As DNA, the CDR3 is TGCGCCAGCAGCTTGGAGGGGGTAGCCGGGAGCGGCGAGCAGTACTTC.

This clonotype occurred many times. DNA for the CDR3: TGTGCCAGCAGTTCGCCGGGACAACTGAATTCACCCCTCCACTTT. Translation: CASSSPGQLNSPLHF. The chain combines TRBV6-5 with TRBJ1-6; TRBD1 is a possible D gene (6 bases). Trimming shortened V by 4 bases and J by 7 bases, and 14 bases separated the two germline ends. This CDR3 comprises 15 residues. Germline V lookup: CDR1 MNHEY, CDR2 SVGAGI.

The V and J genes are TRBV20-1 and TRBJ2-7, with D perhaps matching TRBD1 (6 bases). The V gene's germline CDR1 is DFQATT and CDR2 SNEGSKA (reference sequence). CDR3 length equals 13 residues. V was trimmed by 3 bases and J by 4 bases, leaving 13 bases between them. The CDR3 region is CSARGTSIYEQYF. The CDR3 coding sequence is TGCAGTGCTAGGGGGACATCGATTTACGAGCAGTACTTC.

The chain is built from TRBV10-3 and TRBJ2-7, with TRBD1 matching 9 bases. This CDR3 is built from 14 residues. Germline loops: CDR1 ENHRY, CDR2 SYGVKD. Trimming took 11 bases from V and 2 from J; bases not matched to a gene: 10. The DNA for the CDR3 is TGTGCCGCCCGGGGGACAGGGTTGACCTACGAGCAGTACTTC. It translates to CAARGTGLTYEQYF.

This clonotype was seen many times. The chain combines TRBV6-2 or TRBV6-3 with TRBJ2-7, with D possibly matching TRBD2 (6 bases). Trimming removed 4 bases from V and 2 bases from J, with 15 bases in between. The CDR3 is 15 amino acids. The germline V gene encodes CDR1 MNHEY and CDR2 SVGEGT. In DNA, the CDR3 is TGTGCCAGCAGTTCCGCGGGTAGCGGAGCCTACGAGCAGTACTTC. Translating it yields CASSSAGSGAYEQYF.

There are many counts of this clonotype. The CDR3, as DNA: TGCAGCGTAACGAGCCCGGGCTCCTACAATGAGCAGTTCTTC. This encodes CSVTSPGSYNEQFF. The chain employs TRBV29-1 and TRBJ2-1, with D uncertain. This CDR3 is built from 14 residues. V lost 6 bases and J lost 0, with 12 bases in between. Per germline, CDR1 SQVTM and CDR2 ANQGSEA.

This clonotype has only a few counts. In DNA, the CDR3 is TGCAGTGCTAGAGAGTCTAGCGTGAGCTCCTACAATGAGCAGTTCTTC. It encodes CSARESSVSSYNEQFF. This chain connects TRBV20-1 to TRBJ2-1, with D maybe TRBD2 (6 bases). V lost 0 bases to trimming and J lost 0 bases, with 12 bases between them. This CDR3 comprises 16 residues. The germline gives CDR1 DFQATT, CDR2 SNEGSKA (reference sequence).

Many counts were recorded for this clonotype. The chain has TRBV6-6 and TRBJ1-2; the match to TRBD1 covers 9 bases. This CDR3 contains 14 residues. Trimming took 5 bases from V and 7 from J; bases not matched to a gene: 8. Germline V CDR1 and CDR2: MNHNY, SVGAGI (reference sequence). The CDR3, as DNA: TGTGCCAGCAGTGCTACAGGGGGCGCTACTGGCTACACCTTC. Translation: CASSATGGATGYTF.

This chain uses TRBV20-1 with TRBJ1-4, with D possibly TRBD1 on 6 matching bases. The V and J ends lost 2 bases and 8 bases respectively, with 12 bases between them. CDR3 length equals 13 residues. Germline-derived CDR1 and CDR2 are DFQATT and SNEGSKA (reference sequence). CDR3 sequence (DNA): TGCAGTGCTAGAAACAGGGATGGGGAAAAACTGTTTTTT. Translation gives CSARNRDGEKLFF.

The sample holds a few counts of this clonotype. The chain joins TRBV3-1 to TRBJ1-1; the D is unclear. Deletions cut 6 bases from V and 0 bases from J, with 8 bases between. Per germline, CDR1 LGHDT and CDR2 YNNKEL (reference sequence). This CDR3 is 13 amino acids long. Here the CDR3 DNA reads TGTGCCAGCAGTGTACGGATGAACACTGAAGCTTTCTTT. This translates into CASSVRMNTEAFF. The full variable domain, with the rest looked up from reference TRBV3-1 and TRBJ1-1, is DTAVSQTPKYLVTQMGNDKSIKCEQNLGHDTMYWYKQDSKKFLKIMFSYNNKELIINETVPNRFSPKSPDKAHLNLHINSLELGDSAVYFCASSVRMNTEAFFGQGTRLTVV.

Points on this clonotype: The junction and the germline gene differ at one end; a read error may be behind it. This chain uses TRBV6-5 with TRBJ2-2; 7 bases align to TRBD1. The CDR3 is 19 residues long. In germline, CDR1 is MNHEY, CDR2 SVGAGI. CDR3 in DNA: TGTGCCAGCACCCTTCGACAGGGCAATGGGTTTCGGGGCACCGGAGAGCTGTTTTTT. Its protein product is CASTLRQGNGFRGTGELFF.

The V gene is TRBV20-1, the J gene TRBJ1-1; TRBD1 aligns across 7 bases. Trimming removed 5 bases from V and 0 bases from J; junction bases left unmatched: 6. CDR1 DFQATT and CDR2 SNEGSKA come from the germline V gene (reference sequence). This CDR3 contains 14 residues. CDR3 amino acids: CSALAGTVNTEAFF. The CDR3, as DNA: TGCAGTGCTCTGGCCGGGACAGTGAACACTGAAGCTTTCTTT.

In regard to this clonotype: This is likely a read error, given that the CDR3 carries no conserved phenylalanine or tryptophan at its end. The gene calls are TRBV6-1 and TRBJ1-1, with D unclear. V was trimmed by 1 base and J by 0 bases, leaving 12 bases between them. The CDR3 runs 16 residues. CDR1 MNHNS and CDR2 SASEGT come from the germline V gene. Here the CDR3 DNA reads TGTGCCAGCAGTGAAGTCGGCGGCCCCATGAACACTGAAGCTTTCTTA. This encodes CASSEVGGPMNTEAFL.

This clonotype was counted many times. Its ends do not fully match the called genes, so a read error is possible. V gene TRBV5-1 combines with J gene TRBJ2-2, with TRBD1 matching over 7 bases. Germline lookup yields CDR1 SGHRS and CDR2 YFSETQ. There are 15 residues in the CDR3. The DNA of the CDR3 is TGTGCCAGCAGCCCCCGGACAGGGAACACCGGGGAGCTGTTTTTT. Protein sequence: CASSPRTGNTGELFF. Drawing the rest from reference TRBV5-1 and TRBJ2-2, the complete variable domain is KAGVTQTPRYLIKTRGQQVTLSCSPISGHRSVSWYQQTPGQGLQFLFEYFSETQRNKGNFPGRFSGRQFSNSRSEMNVSTLELGDSALYLCASSPRTGNTGELFFGEGSRLTVL.

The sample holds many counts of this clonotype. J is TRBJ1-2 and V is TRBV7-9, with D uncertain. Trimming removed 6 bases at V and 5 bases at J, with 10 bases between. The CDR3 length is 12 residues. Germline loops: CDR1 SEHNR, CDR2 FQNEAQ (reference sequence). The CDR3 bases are TGTGCCAGCAGTCCTCCGGGGTATGGCTACACCTTC. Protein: CASSPPGYGYTF.

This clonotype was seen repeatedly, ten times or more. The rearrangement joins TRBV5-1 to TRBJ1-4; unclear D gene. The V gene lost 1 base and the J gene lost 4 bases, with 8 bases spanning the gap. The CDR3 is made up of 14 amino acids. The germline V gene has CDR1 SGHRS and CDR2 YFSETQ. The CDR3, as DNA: TGCGCCAGCAGCTTGTCACGGAATAATGAAAAACTGTTTTTT. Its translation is CASSLSRNNEKLFF.

CDR3 sequence reads: CASLPGQENTGELFF. The CDR3 DNA reads as TGTGCCAGCCTTCCGGGACAGGAGAACACCGGGGAGCTGTTTTTT. The chain couples TRBV28 to TRBJ2-2; 8 nucleotides align to TRBD1. The junction had 6 bases not matched to a gene; V was cut back by 8 bases and J by 1 base. Germline CDR1 is MDHEN and CDR2 is SYDVKM. The CDR3 sequence is 15 residues long.